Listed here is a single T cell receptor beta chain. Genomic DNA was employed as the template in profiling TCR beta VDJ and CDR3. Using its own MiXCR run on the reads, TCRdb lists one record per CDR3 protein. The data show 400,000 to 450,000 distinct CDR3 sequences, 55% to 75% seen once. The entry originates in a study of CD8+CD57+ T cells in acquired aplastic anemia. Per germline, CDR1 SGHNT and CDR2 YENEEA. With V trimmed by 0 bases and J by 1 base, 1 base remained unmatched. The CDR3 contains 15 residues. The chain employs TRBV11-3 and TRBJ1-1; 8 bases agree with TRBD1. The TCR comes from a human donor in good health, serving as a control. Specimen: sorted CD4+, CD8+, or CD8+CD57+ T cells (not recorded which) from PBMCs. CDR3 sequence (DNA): TGTGCCAGCAGCTTAGATCAGGGGGCGAACACTGAAGCTTTCTTT. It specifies CASSLDQGANTEAFF.